This TCR beta chain was sequenced for a study of monozygotic twins with inflammatory bowel disease. Turning to this clonotype: Its antigen is not identified.

Findings and caveats of the study: A single strong IBD-associated signal or clonotype was not supported by the findings.

Per-sample cDNA came from eight separate reactions. TCRdb reprocessed the 5' RACE reads and reports one entry per CDR3 protein, with no DNA. The table for this sample gives 400,000 to 500,000 distinct CDR3 sequences. The CDR3 contains 14 residues. Germline V gene sequence: CDR1 SEHNR, CDR2 FQNEAQ (reference sequence). This sequence was found in a human donor with ulcerative colitis or Crohn's disease, or a healthy co-twin of an affected twin (not recorded which). The chain is built from TRBV7-9 and TRBJ2-7; with no DNA, the TCRdb D assignment of TRBD1 cannot be verified. The sample consisted of blood. CDR3 region: CASSPGGGVYEQYF.